This T cell receptor (beta chain) was documented in a study of T cell changes during pregnancy in multiple sclerosis. TCRdb keeps only in-frame clones here, not all; method: immunoSEQ multiplex PCR. The profile shows 35,000 to 55,000 clones, approximately 90% of them singletons. This clone has only one observation. Trimming at V came to 10 bases and at J to 6 bases, leaving 8 bases not matched to a gene. The CDR3 is made up of 13 amino acids. Germline V gene sequence: CDR1 MDHEN, CDR2 SYDVKM. The V gene is TRBV28, the J gene TRBJ2-2, with 7 bases matching TRBD1. The sequencing here drew on CD4+ T cells from peripheral blood mononuclear cells, taken in the third trimester of pregnancy. This TCR came from a female donor with multiple sclerosis, enrolled in a pregnancy study. The CDR3 DNA sequence: TGTGCCATGAGACAGGGCGGAGCCGGGGAGCTGTTTTTT. Translation: CAMRQGGAGELFF.